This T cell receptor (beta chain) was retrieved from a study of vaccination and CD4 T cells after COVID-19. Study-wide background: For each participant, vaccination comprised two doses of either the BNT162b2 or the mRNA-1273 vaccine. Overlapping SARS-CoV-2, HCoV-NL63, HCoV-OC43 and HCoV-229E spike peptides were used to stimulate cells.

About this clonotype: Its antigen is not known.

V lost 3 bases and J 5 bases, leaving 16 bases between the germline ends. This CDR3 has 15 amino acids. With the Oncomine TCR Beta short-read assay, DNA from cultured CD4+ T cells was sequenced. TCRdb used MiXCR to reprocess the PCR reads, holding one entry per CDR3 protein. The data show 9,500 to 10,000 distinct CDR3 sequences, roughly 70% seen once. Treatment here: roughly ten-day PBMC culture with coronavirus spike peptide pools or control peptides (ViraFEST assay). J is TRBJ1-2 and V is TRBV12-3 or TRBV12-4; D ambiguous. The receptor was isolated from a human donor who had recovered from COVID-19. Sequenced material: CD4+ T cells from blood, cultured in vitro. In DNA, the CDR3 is TGTGCCAGCAGTTTCGACACCCCGACTGGGTATGGCTACACCTTC. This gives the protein CASSFDTPTGYGYTF.